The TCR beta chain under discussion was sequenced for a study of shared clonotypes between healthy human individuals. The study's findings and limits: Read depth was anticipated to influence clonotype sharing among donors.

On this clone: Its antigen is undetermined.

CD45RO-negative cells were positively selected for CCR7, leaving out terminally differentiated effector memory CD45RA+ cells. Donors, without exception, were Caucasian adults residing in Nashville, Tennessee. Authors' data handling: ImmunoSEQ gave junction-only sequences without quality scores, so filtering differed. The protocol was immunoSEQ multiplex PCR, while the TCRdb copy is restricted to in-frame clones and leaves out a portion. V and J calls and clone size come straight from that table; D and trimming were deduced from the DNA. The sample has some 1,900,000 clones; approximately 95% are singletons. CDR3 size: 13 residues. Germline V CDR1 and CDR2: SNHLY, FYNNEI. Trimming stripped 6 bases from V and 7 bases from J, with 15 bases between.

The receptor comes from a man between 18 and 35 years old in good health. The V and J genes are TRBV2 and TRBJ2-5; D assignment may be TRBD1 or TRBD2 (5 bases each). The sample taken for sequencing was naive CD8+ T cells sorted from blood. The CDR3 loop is CASRPQGAGTQYF. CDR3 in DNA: TGTGCCAGCAGACCGCAGGGTGCGGGGACCCAGTACTTC.